The 18 T cell receptor beta chains in this list originate from one sample, sequenced in a study of cytomegalovirus exposure and HLA in healthy donors. In the PCR, 60 Vbeta and 13 Jbeta primers were used. Libraries were prepared by immunoSEQ multiplex PCR; TCRdb keeps only in-frame clonotypes and omits some of them. The table records approximately 110,000 clones, approximately 80% of them present only once. Specimen: PBMCs. The receptor source for this set is a woman in her thirties or forties in good health and CMV-seropositive.

This chain joins TRBV30 and TRBJ1-4; weak D call: TRBD1 (6 bases). V lost 3 bases, J lost 5 bases, and 13 bases lay in between. The CDR3 covers 14 residues. Looked up from germline, CDR1 is GTSNPN and CDR2 is SVGIG (reference sequence). The CDR3 is CAWRSGQPNEKLFF. The CDR3 region has the DNA TGTGCCTGGAGAAGCGGACAGCCGAATGAAAAACTGTTTTTT. Supplemented by reference TRBV30 and TRBJ1-4, the full variable domain reads SQTIHQWPATLVQPVGSPLSLECTVEGTSNPNLYWYRQAAGRGLQLLFYSVGIGQISSEVPQNLSASRPQDRQFILSSKKLLLSDSGFYLCAWRSGQPNEKLFFGSGTQLSVL.

This clone is a singleton in its sample. The chain combines TRBV6-6 with TRBJ2-7; possible D gene TRBD1, 6 bases. Germline V lookup: CDR1 MNHNY, CDR2 SVGAGI (reference sequence). This CDR3 spans 13 amino acids. The ends were cut back, 4 bases at V and 6 bases at J, with 13 bases in the middle. The CDR3 loop reads CASSSQGISEQYF. The DNA for the CDR3 is TGTGCCAGCAGTTCACAGGGAATATCCGAGCAGTACTTC.

The chain uses TRBV6-1 and TRBJ2-3; 10 bases are shared with TRBD1. The CDR3 contains 15 residues. With 0 bases clipped from V and 4 bases from J, the junction kept 1 base outside the gene matches. Germline CDR1 and CDR2: MNHNS and SASEGT. In DNA, the CDR3 is TGTGCCAGCAGTGAAGCGACAGGGGGCGCAGATACGCAGTATTTT. This translates into CASSEATGGADTQYF.

In this sample, this clone turned up once. The V gene is TRBV5-4, the J gene TRBJ1-5; no clear D gene. The CDR3 spans 16 residues. Germline V gene data show CDR1 as SGHNT and CDR2 as YYREEE (reference sequence). V lost 1 base, J lost 2 bases, and 13 bases lay in between. In DNA, the CDR3 is TGTGCCAGCAGCTTGATCGACGGGGTCGGCAATCAGCCCCAGCATTTT. It yields the protein CASSLIDGVGNQPQHF. Complete variable domain (other parts from reference TRBV5-4 and TRBJ1-5): ETGVTQSPTHLIKTRGQQVTLRCSSQSGHNTVSWYQQALGQGPQFIFQYYREEENGRGNFPPRFSGLQFPNYSSELNVNALELDDSALYLCASSLIDGVGNQPQHFGDGTRLSIL.

For the CDR3, the DNA is TGCGCCAGCAGCTTTTATCGGGGGGCGGGGGAGCAGTACTTC. It is translated as CASSFYRGAGEQYF. This rearrangement joins TRBV5-1 to TRBJ2-7; perhaps TRBD2 as D (7 bases). This CDR3 contains 14 residues. Germline V CDR1 and CDR2: SGHRS, YFSETQ. Trimming left V 2 bases short and J 7 bases short, with 16 bases between.

The chain couples TRBV6-1 to TRBJ1-1; D is undetermined. In germline, CDR1 is MNHNS, CDR2 SASEGT. This CDR3 spans 15 amino acids. With 1 base removed from V and 0 bases from J, the gap between germline ends came to 9 bases. The CDR3 DNA reads TGTGCCAGCAGTGAAGGGAGGCGGCTGAACACTGAAGCTTTCTTT. Encoded protein: CASSEGRRLNTEAFF.

This clone was found once. V gene TRBV30 combines with J gene TRBJ1-5; no definite D call. This CDR3 is 15 amino acids long. V lost 0 bases and J lost 1, with 10 bases in between. Germline-derived CDR1 and CDR2 are GTSNPN and SVGIG (reference sequence). The CDR3 DNA sequence: TGTGCCTGGAGTGTTCCAGGAATAAGCAATCAGCCCCAGCATTTT. Protein product: CAWSVPGISNQPQHF.

Only a few counts were recorded for this clone. The rearrangement links TRBV7-9 to TRBJ1-5; D is possibly TRBD1 (6 bases). Germline V CDR1 and CDR2: SEHNR, FQNEAQ (reference sequence). V was pared by 4 bases and J by 2 bases, with 12 bases between. The CDR3 totals 15 residues. CDR3 in DNA: TGTGCCAGCAGCTCCACAGGGAATCGCAATCAGCCCCAGCATTTT. This sequence encodes CASSSTGNRNQPQHF.

The chain employs TRBV29-1 and TRBJ2-3; D possibly corresponds to TRBD1 (5 bases). Per the germline V gene, CDR1 is SQVTM and CDR2 is ANQGSEA. The CDR3 runs 13 residues. V was pared by 4 bases and J by 6 bases, with 14 bases between. The CDR3 reads CSVADTLRDTQYF. Written as DNA, the CDR3 is TGCAGCGTTGCGGACACCCTCAGGGATACGCAGTATTTT.

This clone turned up a few times. The gene calls are TRBV18 and TRBJ2-1; 9 bases agree with TRBD1. Losses at the gene ends were 8 bases for V and 10 bases for J; bases not matched to a gene: 15. Germline V gene data show CDR1 as KGHSH and CDR2 as LQKENI. There are 15 residues in the CDR3. As DNA, the CDR3 is TGTGCCAGCCTCGTAACTGGACAGGGGTCGGGGGAGCAGTTCTTC. Its protein product is CASLVTGQGSGEQFF. The full variable domain, its missing parts supplied by reference TRBV18 and TRBJ2-1, is NAGVMQNPRHLVRRRGQEARLRCSPMKGHSHVYWYRQLPEEGLKFMVYLQKENIIDESGMPKERFSAEFPKEGPSILRIQQVVRGDSAAYFCASLVTGQGSGEQFFGPGTRLTVL.

CDR3 nucleotide sequence: TGCGCCAGCGGATCCGGGACAGCGACTAGCGGGAGGTACACCGGGGAGCTGTTTTTT. Amino acid sequence: CASGSGTATSGRYTGELFF. The chain has TRBV5-1 and TRBJ2-2; 13 bases agree with TRBD2. The V segment lost 7 bases and the J segment 3 bases; nucleotides outside the gene matches: 15. From germline, CDR1 is SGHRS and CDR2 YFSETQ. There are 19 residues in the CDR3.

This clone appeared a single time. The rearrangement joins TRBV5-4 to TRBJ2-7; 8 bases agree with TRBD1. CDR1 is SGHNT, CDR2 YYREEE, per germline (reference sequence). The CDR3 contains 15 residues. The V gene end was trimmed by 1 base and the J gene end by 6 bases; junction bases not matched to a gene: 9. CDR3 sequence: CASSLSRTGNSEQYF. The CDR3 DNA follows: TGTGCCAGCAGCTTGTCGAGGACAGGGAATTCCGAGCAGTACTTC.

This chain joins TRBV2 and TRBJ2-7, with D maybe TRBD1 (5 bases). The germline V gene has CDR1 SNHLY and CDR2 FYNNEI. V lost 7 bases and J lost 2, with 12 bases in between. The CDR3 has 13 amino acids. The CDR3 DNA reads TGTGCCAGCAAGAAGGGGTCACCCTACGAGCAGTACTTC. Protein product: CASKKGSPYEQYF.

The chain uses TRBV30 and TRBJ1-2, with D possibly TRBD1 on 5 matching bases. CDR1 and CDR2 (germline): GTSNPN, SVGIG (reference sequence). The CDR3 consists of 12 residues. V lost 2 bases and J lost 8, with 12 bases in between. In DNA form, the CDR3 reads TGTGCCTGGAGTACGGGGGTTGCCGGCTACACCTTC. Its protein is CAWSTGVAGYTF.

This clone was recorded only once. At one boundary the junction diverges from the germline segment, which might be a read error. The chain recombines TRBV5-1 with TRBJ2-7; D is perhaps TRBD1 (6 bases). The germline CDR1 and CDR2 sequences are SGHRS and YFSETQ. This CDR3 has 14 residues. The chain's CDR3 is CASRSGTRLYGQYF. In nucleotides, the CDR3 is TGCGCCAGCAGGTCCGGGACAAGACTTTACGGGCAGTACTTC.

This clone was observed a single time. The V and J genes are TRBV5-1 and TRBJ1-5; 10 nucleotides match TRBD1. The CDR3 is 15 amino acids. Germline trimming cut 4 bases from V and 6 bases from J; bases unmatched to any gene: 7. Looked up from germline, CDR1 is SGHRS and CDR2 is YFSETQ. CDR3 in DNA: TGCGCCAGCAGCCCGTCCGGGACAGGGGCTCAGCCCCAGCATTTT. Residues: CASSPSGTGAQPQHF.

This clone was seen more than once but under ten times. The CDR3 reads CASNREGRRDTQYF. The DNA for the CDR3 is TGTGCCAGCAATCGGGAGGGACGCCGAGATACGCAGTATTTT. This chain uses TRBV2 with TRBJ2-3; TRBD2 aligns across 8 bases. The CDR3 has 14 residues. CDR1 is SNHLY, CDR2 FYNNEI, per germline. Germline trimming cut 7 bases from V and 5 bases from J; bases unmatched to any gene: 8.

The V call is TRBV19, the J call TRBJ2-5; the D is unclear. Trimming shortened V by 3 bases and J by 4 bases, and 12 bases separated the two germline ends. Germline CDR1 is LNHDA and CDR2 is SQIVND (reference sequence). This CDR3 is 14 amino acids long. The CDR3 nucleotides are TGTGCCAGTAGTATTGGGTCAGGCTCAGAGACCCAGTACTTC. This translates into CASSIGSGSETQYF.